A selection of T cell receptor beta chains follows, all from one sample in a study of regulatory T cells in long-lasting Graves disease. TCRdb re-called the multiplex PCR reads with MiXCR, one entry per CDR3 protein. Of about 220,000 distinct CDR3 sequences in the sample, less than 20% were seen once. These same records also appear under a second study, on T cells in Graves' hyperthyroidism and ophthalmopathy.

The input for sequencing was peripheral blood mononuclear cells (PBMCs), taken at new diagnosis, from a patient treated with antithyroid drugs. All receptors derive from a woman younger than 45 with Graves disease. Both conserved end residues are trimmed from each CDR3.

v_call	j_call	cdr3_aa
TRBV2	TRBJ2-7	ASSGQWVEQY
TRBV12-3/TRBV12-4	TRBJ2-3	ASSLSGGDSVTQY
TRBV2	TRBJ2-1	ASSEAEGSSYNEQF
TRBV7-9	TRBJ2-4	ASSTRVQGAQNIQY
TRBV20-1	TRBJ2-5	SAMTGNGKTQY
TRBV3-1	TRBJ2-7	ASSLGAGGPYEQY
TRBV5-1	TRBJ2-6	ASSLEGAAGANVLT
TRBV15	TRBJ1-4	ATSSLWTEATNEKLF
TRBV7-8	TRBJ2-7	ASSLDIYEQY
TRBV15	TRBJ2-1	ATSRNRPGGYEQF
TRBV3-1	TRBJ2-3	ASSRTGRTDTQY
TRBV2	TRBJ2-7	ASSDSRGKVGN
TRBV11-2	TRBJ2-5	ASSSVAVAGETQY
TRBV13	TRBJ1-6	ASSLGTSRIPLH
TRBV11-3	TRBJ1-1	ASRGDRPNTEAF
TRBV7-9	TRBJ2-7	TSSLDTYSYEQY
TRBV28	TRBJ1-4	ASSPSGQGGREKLF
TRBV4-1	TRBJ2-7	ASSDLAGATQY
TRBV27	TRBJ1-3	ASSFGGPGNTIY
TRBV7-2	TRBJ2-3	ASSLVGTSGSTDTQY
TRBV28	TRBJ2-1	ASSQPPSWTSGTFYNEQF
TRBV6-5	TRBJ1-3	ASSFDGTTGNTIY
TRBV12-3/TRBV12-4	TRBJ1-5	ASSTNGRTQH
TRBV11-2	TRBJ2-1	ASSWLAGLYNEQF
TRBV5-1	TRBJ2-7	ASSLDWLAGPPPY
TRBV5-1	TRBJ1-2	ASSLGASDYGYT
TRBV9	TRBJ1-4	ASTGDSRSRYILEKLF
TRBV28	TRBJ1-5	ASSLRSWGMSNQPQH
TRBV19	TRBJ2-7	ATSLGGRQY
TRBV5-1	TRBJ2-3	ASSLVSSGSIADTQY
TRBV9	TRBJ1-5	ASSRGGDSRNQPQH
TRBV28	TRBJ1-2	ASSPGTGVRYT
TRBV28	TRBJ2-7	ASSPGGRNTYEQY
TRBV6-1	TRBJ1-2	ASSDWGIGYGYT
TRBV6-1	TRBJ1-1	ASGQGANTEAF
TRBV11-2	TRBJ2-7	ASSSIRNARTYEQY
TRBV11-2	TRBJ2-5	ASSLGTGETQY
TRBV2	TRBJ2-7	ASLSTSGPVYEQY
TRBV18	TRBJ1-6	ASSTAANSPLH
TRBV11-2	TRBJ2-1	ASSLSGRPDEQF
TRBV20-1	TRBJ2-1	SVQRGYNEQF
TRBV7-2	TRBJ2-2	ASSLSRRNTGELF
TRBV27	TRBJ1-1	ASTRAGGNTEAF
TRBV6-5	TRBJ2-7	ASSYTSGRGEQY
TRBV6-2/TRBV6-3	TRBJ2-3	ASSPGLAGGFRTDTQY
TRBV9	TRBJ1-6	ASSVESANSPLH
TRBV6-2/TRBV6-3	TRBJ2-3	ASGSRPTDTQY
TRBV28	TRBJ2-7	ASSLRQGYEQY
TRBV6-2/TRBV6-3	TRBJ2-3	ATKRSTDTQY
TRBV20-1	TRBJ2-7	SAGRGTSAGLEQY